Here is one T cell receptor beta chain with its context. Its target is unknown. The data originate from a study of beta chain features in type 1 diabetes. Study-level background: In age, gender and cell yields, patients were similar to healthy donors.

Germline V gene lookup returns CDR1 SGHAT and CDR2 FQNNGV. CDR3 length equals 13 residues. The V end lost 1 base, the J end lost 4 bases, and 5 bases lay between the germline ends. Study-wide results and caveats: Amplification by PCR could prefer shorter templates, with the same effect in patients and controls. Researchers report that Type 1 diabetes patients had moderately but significantly shorter TCRB CDR3s across all four CD4+ subsets.

Every isolated RNA sample was fully reverse transcribed, so sequencing captured expressed TCRB transcripts. Method: immunoSEQ multiplex PCR; TCRdb's copy keeps in-frame clones and lacks some. There are hundreds of thousands of clones in the sample; approximately 16% occur only once, and less than 0.02% lies in the top ten. Every donor provided one heparinised blood draw, which averaged about 120 mL. V and J are TRBV11-2 and TRBJ1-5; D unclear. Sequenced input: naive CD4+ T cells from blood. The origin of this receptor is a man in his late teens or twenties with type 1 diabetes. CDR3 nucleotides: TGTGCCAGCAGCTTAGGGGAGAATCAGCCCCAGCATTTT. The encoded protein is CASSLGENQPQHF.